This entry lists 24 T cell receptor beta chains sequenced from one sample in a study of coeliac disease. The data were produced by immunoSEQ multiplex PCR, yet TCRdb's version contains in-frame clones alone and is incomplete. The sample has a few thousand clones; 55% to 70% are singletons. The specimen sequenced was lymphocytes from the gut lamina propria. These receptors originate from a man between 65 and 79 years old with active celiac disease.

Only a few counts were recorded for this clone. This sequence joins TRBV4-3 and TRBJ1-2; TRBD1 matches 8 bases. Germline V gene lookup returns CDR1 LGHNA and CDR2 YSLEER. The CDR3 sequence is 15 residues long. V was clipped by 4 bases and J by 0 bases; unmatched bases: 4. CDR3 protein: CASSREQGANYGYTF. The CDR3 DNA sequence: TGCGCCAGCAGCCGAGAACAGGGGGCTAACTATGGCTACACCTTC.

V usage is TRBV9 and J usage is TRBJ2-7, with D possibly being TRBD1 (6 bases). Germline CDR1 SGDLS, CDR2 YYNGEE. The CDR3 is made up of 20 amino acids. The V gene lost 6 bases and the J gene lost 0 bases, with 31 bases spanning the gap. CDR3 DNA: TGTGCCAGCAAAAGAAAGGACGGGACACACCTGGGGATATCCTCCTACGAGCAGTACTTC. This encodes CASKRKDGTHLGISSYEQYF.

There are a few counts of this clone. The J gene is TRBJ2-1, the V gene TRBV19; a weak D match, TRBD2 (6 bases). The CDR3 spans 12 residues. The V end lost 7 bases, the J end lost 10 bases, and 14 bases lay between the germline ends. Germline loops: CDR1 LNHDA, CDR2 SQIVND (reference sequence). CDR3 sequence reads: CASKGLATEQFF. The DNA for the CDR3 is TGTGCCAGTAAGGGTCTAGCGACCGAGCAGTTCTTC.

This clone was observed a handful of times. This specimen includes other DNA sequences encoding the same CDR3. The gene calls are TRBV5-1 and TRBJ2-3; D possibly corresponds to TRBD2 (6 bases). Germline V gene sequence: CDR1 SGHRS, CDR2 YFSETQ. The CDR3 runs 12 residues. V was clipped by 4 bases and J by 5 bases, with 8 bases between them. CDR3 residues: CASSPGGDTQYF. DNA of the CDR3: TGCGCCAGCAGCCCCGGGGGAGATACGCAGTATTTT.

This rearrangement joins TRBV9 to TRBJ1-1; D is unclear. The V end lost 4 bases, the J end lost 3 bases, and 13 bases lay between the germline ends. The germline V gene has CDR1 SGDLS and CDR2 YYNGEE. CDR3 length equals 14 residues. Here the CDR3 reads CASSPLTGDTEAFF. For the CDR3, the DNA is TGTGCCAGCAGCCCTCTTACGGGAGACACTGAAGCTTTCTTT. The full variable domain, with the rest looked up from reference TRBV9 and TRBJ1-1, is DSGVTQTPKHLITATGQRVTLRCSPRSGDLSVYWYQQSLDQGLQFLIQYYNGEERAKGNILERFSAQQFPDLHSELNLSSLELGDSALYFCASSPLTGDTEAFFGQGTRLTVV.

The chain links TRBV9 to TRBJ2-2; no clear D. This CDR3 comprises 14 residues. Germline V lookup: CDR1 SGDLS, CDR2 YYNGEE. V was pared by 2 bases and J by 4 bases, with 9 bases between. CDR3 sequence (DNA): TGTGCCAGCAGCGTCGGAGTAAGCACCGGGGAGCTGTTTTTT. Its translation is CASSVGVSTGELFF.

This clone was found a few times. The V and J genes are TRBV13 and TRBJ2-1; the D gene is possibly TRBD2 (6 bases). This CDR3 is 15 amino acids long. Trimming took off 3 bases at V and 8 bases at J, with 17 bases between the two ends. Germline assignment: CDR1 PRHDT and CDR2 FYEKMQ (reference sequence). Here the CDR3 reads CASSLGTGLGDEQFF. In DNA, the CDR3 is TGTGCCAGCAGCTTGGGTACGGGACTGGGCGATGAGCAGTTCTTC.

On this clone itself: Other DNA sequences in the sample encode the same CDR3. The chain uses TRBV15 and TRBJ1-3, with 7 nucleotides matching TRBD1. V trimming: 4 bases; J trimming: 0 bases; junction bases outside the gene matches: 9. The CDR3 is 17 amino acids. Per germline, CDR1 LNHNV and CDR2 YYDKDF (reference sequence). The CDR3 sequence is CATSTPGQVASGNTIYF. The CDR3 DNA reads as TGTGCCACCAGCACACCCGGACAGGTCGCCTCTGGAAACACCATATATTTT.

CDR3 DNA: TGTGCCAGCATCGAAAGGGTGACTAGCGCAGATACGCAGTATTTT. Its translation is CASIERVTSADTQYF. The V call is TRBV28, the J call TRBJ2-3; 8 bases are a match to TRBD2. Germline V gene sequence: CDR1 MDHEN, CDR2 SYDVKM. The CDR3 is 15 residues long. The V segment lost 7 bases and the J segment 4 bases; nucleotides outside the gene matches: 10.

V gene TRBV7-2 combines with J gene TRBJ2-5, with D tentatively TRBD1 or TRBD2 (5 bases each). The DNA end is a closer match to TRBJ2-7, so the J assignment may be wrong. The CDR3 has 15 residues. The V gene's germline CDR1 is SGHTA and CDR2 FQGNSA. The CDR3 sequence: CASSSAADSSYEQYF. CDR3 sequence (DNA): TGTGCCAGCAGCTCAGCGGCAGACAGCTCCTACGAGCAGTACTTC.

This clone has a handful of counts. This sequence joins TRBV4-3 and TRBJ2-3; 12 bases fit TRBD2. The V gene's germline CDR1 is LGHNA and CDR2 YSLEER. V lost 1 base and J lost 5; bases outside the gene matches: 4. The CDR3 length is 16 residues. The CDR3 is CASSQALAGGQDTQYF. CDR3 sequence (DNA): TGCGCCAGCAGCCAAGCACTAGCGGGGGGTCAAGATACGCAGTATTTT.

This clone appeared once. This sequence joins TRBV7-9 and TRBJ2-2, with 8 bases aligning to TRBD2. This CDR3 contains 14 residues. V lost 5 bases to trimming and J lost 4 bases; unmatched junction nucleotides: 3. Per the germline V gene, CDR1 is SEHNR and CDR2 is FQNEAQ (reference sequence). Written as DNA, the CDR3 is TGTGCCAGCAGCCAGGGACTAGGCACCGGGGAGCTGTTTTTT. Translating gives CASSQGLGTGELFF. The full variable domain, completed using reference TRBV7-9 and TRBJ2-2, is DTGVSQNPRHKITKRGQNVTFRCDPISEHNRLYWYRQTLGQGPEFLTYFQNEAQLEKSRLLSDRFSAERPKGSFSTLEIQRTEQGDSAMYLCASSQGLGTGELFFGEGSRLTVL.

The genes are TRBV29-1 and TRBJ2-7, with 12 bases identical to TRBD2. This CDR3 has 12 amino acids. The V and J ends lost 6 bases and 7 bases, in that order; junction bases with no gene match: 4. The germline gives CDR1 SQVTM, CDR2 ANQGSEA. CDR3 sequence (DNA): TGCAGCGTCCATGGGACTAGCGGGGAGCAGTACTTC. Translating it yields CSVHGTSGEQYF.

The chain uses TRBV19 and TRBJ2-4; 7 bases map to TRBD2. The CDR3 extends over 17 amino acids. The V segment lost 0 bases and the J segment 0 bases; nucleotides outside the gene matches: 5. Germline V gene lookup returns CDR1 LNHDA and CDR2 SQIVND (reference sequence). The DNA of the CDR3 is TGTGCCAGTAGTATAGATTGGGGGGGACTAGCCAAAAACATTCAGTACTTC. As protein: CASSIDWGGLAKNIQYF. Drawing the rest from reference TRBV19 and TRBJ2-4, the complete variable domain is DGGITQSPKYLFRKEGQNVTLSCEQNLNHDAMYWYRQDPGQGLRLIYYSQIVNDFQKGDIAEGYSVSREKKESFPLTVTSAQKNPTAFYLCASSIDWGGLAKNIQYFGAGTRLSVL.

This rearrangement joins TRBV27 to TRBJ1-2, with D possibly being TRBD1 (6 bases). Trimming removed 10 bases from V and 3 bases from J, with 18 bases in between. The CDR3 length is 14 residues. The germline V gene encodes CDR1 MNHEY and CDR2 SMNVEV (reference sequence). The CDR3 reads CATKTNRDYYGYTF. CDR3 sequence (DNA): TGTGCCACCAAAACAAACAGGGATTACTATGGCTACACCTTC.

This clone appeared a few times. The gene calls are TRBV28 and TRBJ2-6, with 7 positions matching TRBD1. Unmatched junction bases numbered 2, after V lost 5 bases and J lost 1 base. Germline V gene data show CDR1 as MDHEN and CDR2 as SYDVKM. This CDR3 comprises 15 residues. CDR3 loop: CASSPQGSGANVLTF. CDR3 coding DNA: TGTGCCAGCAGTCCACAGGGGTCTGGGGCCAACGTCCTGACTTTC.

The rearrangement joins TRBV19 to TRBJ1-5, with a possible D match to TRBD1 (6 bases). V was shortened by 6 bases and J by 0 bases, with 18 bases between the two germline ends. The CDR3 covers 17 residues. The V gene's germline CDR1 is LNHDA and CDR2 SQIVND (reference sequence). CDR3 bases: TGTGCCAGTAGGAGGGACCGAGGGGGGGGTAGCAATCAGCCCCAGCATTTT. Encoded protein: CASRRDRGGGSNQPQHF. Looking up the rest from reference TRBV19 and TRBJ1-5 gives the full variable domain: DGGITQSPKYLFRKEGQNVTLSCEQNLNHDAMYWYRQDPGQGLRLIYYSQIVNDFQKGDIAEGYSVSREKKESFPLTVTSAQKNPTAFYLCASRRDRGGGSNQPQHFGDGTRLSIL.

This chain links TRBV15 with TRBJ1-1; 9 nucleotides agree with TRBD1. Unmatched junction bases numbered 5, after V lost 0 bases and J lost 6 bases. Germline CDR1 LNHNV, CDR2 YYDKDF (reference sequence). The CDR3 is 15 residues long. CDR3 region: CATSRDGTGNPEAFF. The CDR3 DNA is TGTGCCACCAGCAGAGATGGGACAGGGAATCCTGAAGCTTTCTTT. Combining the CDR3 with reference TRBV15 and TRBJ1-1 gives the whole variable domain DAMVIQNPRYQVTQFGKPVTLSCSQTLNHNVMYWYQQKSSQAPKLLFHYYDKDFNNEADTPDNFQSRRPNTSFCFLDIRSPGLGDTAMYLCATSRDGTGNPEAFFGQGTRLTVV.

This clone has a single count. Its ends do not fully match the called genes, so a read error is possible. The V gene is TRBV15, the J gene TRBJ2-1, with 10 bases identical to TRBD2. The CDR3 has 15 amino acids. The V gene's germline CDR1 is LNHNV and CDR2 YYDKDF (reference sequence). The CDR3 coding sequence is TGTACCACCAGCAGGCCTAGCGGGAGCTACAATGAGCAGTTCTTC. Its protein product is CTTSRPSGSYNEQFF.

With respect to this clone: A much larger clone lies one base from this, so it may be a read error. V usage is TRBV7-6 and J usage is TRBJ1-2, with TRBD1 identical over 11 bases. Germline loops: CDR1 SGHVS, CDR2 FNYEAQ. The CDR3 spans 17 residues. CDR3 amino acids: CASSQRTGGSSDYGHTF. The CDR3 region has the DNA TGTGCCAGCAGCCAACGGACAGGGGGCTCTTCGGACTATGGCCACACCTTC.

This clone was counted once. The V call is TRBV30, the J call TRBJ2-1; TRBD1 matches 9 bases. From germline, CDR1 is GTSNPN and CDR2 SVGIG (reference sequence). V shed 2 bases and J 8 bases; nucleotides not matched to a gene: 7. This CDR3 spans 14 amino acids. In DNA form, the CDR3 reads TGTGCCTGGAGTTCGGGACAGGGTCATGATGAGCAGTTCTTC. It yields the protein CAWSSGQGHDEQFF.

V gene TRBV6-5 combines with J gene TRBJ1-1; D unresolved. Germline CDR1 and CDR2: MNHEY and SVGAGI. The CDR3 is made up of 13 amino acids. V was shortened by 2 bases and J by 3 bases, with 7 bases between the two germline ends. The CDR3 DNA sequence: TGTGCCAGCAGTTACCACCAGGACACTGAAGCTTTCTTT. This codes for CASSYHQDTEAFF.

This chain links TRBV4-1 with TRBJ2-7, with TRBD1 as a possible D gene (6 bases). Germline CDR1 reads MGHRA; CDR2 reads YSYEKL. V gave up 4 bases and J gave up 2 bases, with 9 bases separating them. CDR3 length: 13 residues. DNA for the CDR3: TGCGCCAGCAGCCGCGGACAGACCTACGAGCAGTACTTC. It encodes CASSRGQTYEQYF.

The chain couples TRBV19 to TRBJ1-5, with D perhaps TRBD1 (5 bases). The V and J ends lost 3 bases and 6 bases respectively, with 9 bases between them. Germline V gene lookup returns CDR1 LNHDA and CDR2 SQIVND (reference sequence). The CDR3 totals 13 residues. As DNA, the CDR3 is TGTGCCAGTAGTATTGTGGGGGGTCAGCCCCAGCATTTT. The encoded protein is CASSIVGGQPQHF.